This TCR beta chain originates from a study of technical replicates of blood from a handful of donors. CDR1 is SGHAT, CDR2 FQNNGV, per germline. This CDR3 comprises 15 residues. The ends were cut back, 1 base at V and 6 bases at J, with 14 bases in the middle. Sequencing used immunoSEQ multiplex PCR; TCRdb keeps in-frame clones, though not all of them. Of some 60,000 clones listed, over 85% were seen once; the top ten hold 2.5% to 3.5%. The clonotype comes from a human donor in good health. Some clones in this sample may be carry-over from other donors' samples. Sequencing used PBMCs. The chain joins TRBV11-2 to TRBJ2-3; D possibly corresponds to TRBD1 (7 bases). CDR3 coding DNA: TGTGCCAGCAGCTTAGTCCAGACAGGGAGGGATACGCAGTATTTT. Protein sequence: CASSLVQTGRDTQYF.